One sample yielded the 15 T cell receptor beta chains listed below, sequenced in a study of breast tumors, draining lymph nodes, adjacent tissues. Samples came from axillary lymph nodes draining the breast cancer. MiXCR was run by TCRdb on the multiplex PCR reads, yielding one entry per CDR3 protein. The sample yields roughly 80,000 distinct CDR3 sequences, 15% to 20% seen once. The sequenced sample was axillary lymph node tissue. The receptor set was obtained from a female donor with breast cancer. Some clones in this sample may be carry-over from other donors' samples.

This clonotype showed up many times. This chain's CDR3 is CASTRRVGNTIYF. The CDR3 DNA is TGTGCCAGTACCAGACGGGTCGGAAACACCATATATTTT. V is TRBV2 and J is TRBJ1-3; D unclear. Trimming took 9 bases from V and 4 from J, leaving 13 bases between them. This CDR3 has 13 residues. In germline, CDR1 is SNHLY, CDR2 FYNNEI.

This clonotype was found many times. CDR3 DNA: TGTGCCACCAGTGATACCGGGACAGGGGTAGGCGAGCAGTACTTC. Protein product: CATSDTGTGVGEQYF. The chain is built from TRBV24-1 and TRBJ2-7; 10 bases match TRBD1. This CDR3 spans 15 amino acids. V lost 3 bases, J lost 6 bases, and 7 bases stayed unmatched. Germline lookup yields CDR1 KGHDR and CDR2 SFDVKD.

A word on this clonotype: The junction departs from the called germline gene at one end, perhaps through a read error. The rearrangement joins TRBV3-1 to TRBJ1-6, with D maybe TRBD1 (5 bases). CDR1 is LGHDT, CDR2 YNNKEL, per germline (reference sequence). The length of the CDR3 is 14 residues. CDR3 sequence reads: CVSSQRGEGSPLHF. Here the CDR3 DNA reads TGTGTCAGCAGCCAACGGGGGGAGGGTTCACCCCTCCACTTT.

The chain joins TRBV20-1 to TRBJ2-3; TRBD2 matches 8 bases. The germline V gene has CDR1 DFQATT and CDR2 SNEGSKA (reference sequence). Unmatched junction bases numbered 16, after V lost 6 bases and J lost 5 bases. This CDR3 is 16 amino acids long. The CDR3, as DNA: TGCAGTGCCCCGAGGGCGGACGGGGGGGGGGGAGATACGCAGTATTTT. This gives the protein CSAPRADGGGGDTQYF.

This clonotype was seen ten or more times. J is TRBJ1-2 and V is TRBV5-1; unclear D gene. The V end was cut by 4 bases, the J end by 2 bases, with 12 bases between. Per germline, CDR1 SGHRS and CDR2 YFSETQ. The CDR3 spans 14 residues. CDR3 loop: CASSGSGGNYGYTF. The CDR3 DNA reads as TGCGCCAGCAGCGGGTCAGGCGGGAACTATGGCTACACCTTC.

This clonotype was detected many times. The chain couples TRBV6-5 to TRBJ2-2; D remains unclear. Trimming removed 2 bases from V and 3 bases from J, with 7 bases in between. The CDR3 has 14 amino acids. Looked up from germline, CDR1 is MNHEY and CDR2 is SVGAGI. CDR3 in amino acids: CASSYGQYTGELFF. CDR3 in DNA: TGTGCCAGCAGTTACGGGCAGTACACCGGGGAGCTGTTTTTT.

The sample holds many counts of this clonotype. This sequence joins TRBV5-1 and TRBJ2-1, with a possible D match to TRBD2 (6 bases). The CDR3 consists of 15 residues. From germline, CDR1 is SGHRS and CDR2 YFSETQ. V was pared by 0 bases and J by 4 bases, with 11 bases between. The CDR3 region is CASSLAGVSYNEQFF. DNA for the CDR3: TGCGCCAGCAGCTTGGCGGGAGTTTCATACAATGAGCAGTTCTTC.

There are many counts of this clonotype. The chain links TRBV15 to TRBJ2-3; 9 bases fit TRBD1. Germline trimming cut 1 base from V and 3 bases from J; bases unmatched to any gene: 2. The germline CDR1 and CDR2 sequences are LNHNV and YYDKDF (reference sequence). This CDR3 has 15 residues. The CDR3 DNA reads TGTGCCACCAGCAGAGGCGGGACAGGGACAGATACGCAGTATTTT. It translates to CATSRGGTGTDTQYF.

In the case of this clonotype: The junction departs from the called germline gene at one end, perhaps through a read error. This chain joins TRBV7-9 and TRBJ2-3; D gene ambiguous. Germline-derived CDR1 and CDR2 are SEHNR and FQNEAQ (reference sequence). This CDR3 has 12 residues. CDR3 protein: CACSPRTDTQYF. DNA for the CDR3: TGTGCCTGCAGCCCACGCACAGATACGCAGTATTTT.

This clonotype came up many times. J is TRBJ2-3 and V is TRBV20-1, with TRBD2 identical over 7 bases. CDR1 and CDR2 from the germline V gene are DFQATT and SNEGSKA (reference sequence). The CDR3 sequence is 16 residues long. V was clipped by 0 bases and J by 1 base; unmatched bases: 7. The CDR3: CSARDPSGVRTDTQYF. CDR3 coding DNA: TGCAGTGCTAGAGATCCAAGCGGGGTTCGCACAGATACGCAGTATTTT.

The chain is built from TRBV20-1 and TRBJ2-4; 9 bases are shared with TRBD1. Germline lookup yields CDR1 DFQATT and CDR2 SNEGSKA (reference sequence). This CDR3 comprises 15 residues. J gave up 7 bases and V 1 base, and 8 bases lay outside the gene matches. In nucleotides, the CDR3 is TGCAGTGCTAGAGGAAACACAGGGGGCGGGAACATTCAGTACTTC. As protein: CSARGNTGGGNIQYF.

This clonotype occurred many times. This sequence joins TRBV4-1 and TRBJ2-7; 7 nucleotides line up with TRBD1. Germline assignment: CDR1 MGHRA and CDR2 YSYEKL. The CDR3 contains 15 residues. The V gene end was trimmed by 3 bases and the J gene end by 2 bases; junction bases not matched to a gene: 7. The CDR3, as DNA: TGCGCCAGCAGCCAGCGGGTTCAGGGGGCCTACGAGCAGTACTTC. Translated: CASSQRVQGAYEQYF.

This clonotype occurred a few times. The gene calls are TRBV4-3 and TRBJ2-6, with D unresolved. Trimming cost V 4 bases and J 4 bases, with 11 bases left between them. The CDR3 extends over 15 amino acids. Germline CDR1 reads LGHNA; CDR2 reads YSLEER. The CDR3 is CASSLELLGANVLTF. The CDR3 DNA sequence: TGCGCCAGCAGCCTAGAACTCTTGGGGGCCAACGTCCTGACTTTC.

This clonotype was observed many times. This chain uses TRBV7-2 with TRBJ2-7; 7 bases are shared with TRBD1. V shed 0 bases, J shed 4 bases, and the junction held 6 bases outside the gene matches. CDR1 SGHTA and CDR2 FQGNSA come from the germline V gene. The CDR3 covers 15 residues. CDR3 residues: CASSLAPGTEYEQYF. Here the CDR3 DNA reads TGTGCCAGCAGCTTAGCTCCGGGGACAGAGTACGAGCAGTACTTC.

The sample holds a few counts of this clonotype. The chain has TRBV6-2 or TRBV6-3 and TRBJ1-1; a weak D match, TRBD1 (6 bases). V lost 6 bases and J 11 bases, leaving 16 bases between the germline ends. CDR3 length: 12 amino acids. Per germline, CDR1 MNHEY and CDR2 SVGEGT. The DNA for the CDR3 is TGTGCCAGCAGCCGTAGTGATACAGGGGCTTTCTTT. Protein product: CASSRSDTGAFF.